This TCR beta chain was recovered during a study of human T cells and chemical hapten exposure. The overall study: Throughout a study of 20 to 30 weeks, patients underwent weekly scalp administration of diphenylcyclopropenone doses. Epicutaneous patch tests delivered 0.01% DPC to the upper back, with evaluation at 6 days.

Whole-study results and caveats: Sensitization with DPC brought no change to TCRs above 1 in 1000 in frequency.

Within the library, unique molecular identifiers were attached to each individual cDNA molecule. MiXCR was run by TCRdb on the RACE reads, yielding one entry per CDR3 protein. The sample carries roughly 40,000 distinct CDR3 sequences, just under 9% recorded once. Regarding time point: patch test 2, 6 weeks after DPC sensitization. The treatment denotes: therapeutic diphenylcyclopropenone sensitization with weekly scalp DPC. V gave up 5 bases and J gave up 3 bases; unmatched junction bases: 4. Germline V gives CDR1 SSHAT, CDR2 FNYEAQ (reference sequence). There are 16 residues in the CDR3. Ten or more counts support this clonotype. Its target is unknown.

The chain couples TRBV7-7 to TRBJ2-2; 12 nucleotides match TRBD2. This material consisted of whole blood, taken in connection with sensitization to the hapten diphenylcyclopropenone (DPC). This clonotype originated in a woman in her thirties or forties with alopecia areata. Some clones in this sample may be carry-over from other donors' samples. CDR3 protein: CASSPTSGGYTGELFF. The CDR3 region has the DNA TGTGCCAGCAGCCCGACTAGCGGGGGTTACACCGGGGAGCTGTTTTTT.